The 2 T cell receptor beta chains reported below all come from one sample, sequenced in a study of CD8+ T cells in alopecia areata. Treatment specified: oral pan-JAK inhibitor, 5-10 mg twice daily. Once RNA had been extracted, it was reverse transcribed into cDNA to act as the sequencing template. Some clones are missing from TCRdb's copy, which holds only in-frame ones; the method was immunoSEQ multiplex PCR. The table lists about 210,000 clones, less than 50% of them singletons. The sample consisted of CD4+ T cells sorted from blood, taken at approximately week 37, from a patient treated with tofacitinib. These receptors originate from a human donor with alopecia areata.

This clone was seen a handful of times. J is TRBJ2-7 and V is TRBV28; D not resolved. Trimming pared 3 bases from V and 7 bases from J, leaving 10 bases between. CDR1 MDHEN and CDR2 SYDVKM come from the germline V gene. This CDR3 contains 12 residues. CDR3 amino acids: CASSLPRREQYF. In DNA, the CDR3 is TGTGCCAGCAGTTTGCCCCGTCGAGAGCAGTACTTC.

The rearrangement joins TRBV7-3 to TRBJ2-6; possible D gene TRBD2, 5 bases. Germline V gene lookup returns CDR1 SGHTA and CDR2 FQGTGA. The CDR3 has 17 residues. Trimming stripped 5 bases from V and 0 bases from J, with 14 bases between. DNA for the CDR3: TGTGCCAGCAGCGCGGGTCCAATCACCTCTGGGGCCAACGTCCTGACTTTC. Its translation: CASSAGPITSGANVLTF.